This T cell receptor (beta chain) was documented in a study of OX40 agonist ivuxolimab in advanced cancers. Points from the study as a whole: Among expanded peripheral T cells, antigen specificity went undetermined. In the 0.1 to 3.0 mg/kg range, CD4+ and CD8+ blood T cells had expanded clonally by week 6.

The protocol was immunoSEQ multiplex PCR, while the TCRdb copy is restricted to in-frame clones and leaves out a portion. The sample consists of about 69,000 clones, roughly 90% of them appearing once. Germline CDR1 reads SEHNR; CDR2 reads FQNEAQ (reference sequence). V was pared by 3 bases and J by 6 bases, with 7 bases of the junction left unmatched. This CDR3 comprises 16 residues. Any history of autoimmune disease or systemic immunosuppression disqualified patients. Points on this clone: What it recognizes is unknown.

This TCR was recovered from an adult with an advanced solid tumor such as melanoma, head and neck, liver or kidney cancer. This material consisted of CD4+ or CD8+ T cells sorted from blood, taken in a trial of the OX40 agonist ivuxolimab. V and J are TRBV7-9 and TRBJ1-4; the match to TRBD1 covers 10 bases. This chain's CDR3 is CASSLTGGRVDEKLFF. In DNA form, the CDR3 reads TGTGCCAGCAGCTTGACAGGGGGCAGGGTCGATGAAAAACTGTTTTTT. The variable domain in full, completed from reference TRBV7-9 and TRBJ1-4, reads DTGVSQNPRHKITKRGQNVTFRCDPISEHNRLYWYRQTLGQGPEFLTYFQNEAQLEKSRLLSDRFSAERPKGSFSTLEIQRTEQGDSAMYLCASSLTGGRVDEKLFFGSGTQLSVL.